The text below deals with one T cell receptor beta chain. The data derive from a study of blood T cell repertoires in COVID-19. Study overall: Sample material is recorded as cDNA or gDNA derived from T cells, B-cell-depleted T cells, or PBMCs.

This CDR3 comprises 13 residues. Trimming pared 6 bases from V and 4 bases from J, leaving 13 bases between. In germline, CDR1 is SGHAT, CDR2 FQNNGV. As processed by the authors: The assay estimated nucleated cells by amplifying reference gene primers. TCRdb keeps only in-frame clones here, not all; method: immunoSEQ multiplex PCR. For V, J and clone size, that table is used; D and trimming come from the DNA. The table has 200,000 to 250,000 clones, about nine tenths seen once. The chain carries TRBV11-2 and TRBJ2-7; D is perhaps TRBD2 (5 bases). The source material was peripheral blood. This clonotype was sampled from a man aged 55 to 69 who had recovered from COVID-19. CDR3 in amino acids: CASSPPRAYEQYF. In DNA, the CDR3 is TGTGCCAGCAGTCCTCCGAGGGCATACGAGCAGTACTTC.